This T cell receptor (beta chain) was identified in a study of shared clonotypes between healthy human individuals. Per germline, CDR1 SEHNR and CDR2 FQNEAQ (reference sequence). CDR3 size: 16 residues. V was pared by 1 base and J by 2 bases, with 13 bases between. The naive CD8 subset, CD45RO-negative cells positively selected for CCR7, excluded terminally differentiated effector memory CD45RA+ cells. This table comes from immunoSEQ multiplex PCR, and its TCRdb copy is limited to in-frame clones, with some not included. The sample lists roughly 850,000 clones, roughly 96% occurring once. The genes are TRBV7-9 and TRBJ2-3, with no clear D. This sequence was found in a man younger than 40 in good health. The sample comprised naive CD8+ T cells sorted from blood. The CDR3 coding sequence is TGTGCCAGCAGCTTAGAGACTGAAATTGACACAGATACGCAGTATTTT. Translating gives CASSLETEIDTDTQYF.